This T cell receptor beta chain comes out of a study of blood T cell repertoires in COVID-19. Study-wide background: Cohort 3 recovery required two negative PCRs, clearance, or symptom resolution.

V was cut by 3 bases and J by 0 bases, with 7 bases left in between. The CDR3 spans 14 residues. Germline loops: CDR1 SEHNR, CDR2 FQNEAQ (reference sequence). Worth noting for this clone: At the DNA level, this CDR3 is encoded by other sequences in the same sample as well.

Participants spanned ages roughly 18 to 95 years and resided in 24 US areas. Data came from immunoSEQ multiplex PCR; TCRdb stores just in-frame clones and leaves some out. The sample shows more than 300,000 clones, 70% to 90% of them seen only once. This clonotype was sampled from a man aged 35 to 55 in a cohort exposed to, infected with or recovered from COVID-19 (not recorded which). The gene calls are TRBV7-9 and TRBJ2-3; possible D gene TRBD2, 6 bases. The specimen sequenced was PBMCs or T cells enriched from blood (not recorded which). The CDR3 sequence is CASSLGLSTDTQYF. The CDR3 DNA reads as TGTGCCAGCAGCTTGGGACTCAGCACAGATACGCAGTATTTT.